The entry that follows covers one T cell receptor (beta chain) sequence. In this sample, this clonotype turned up many times. Its antigen has not been determined. No base quality information exists; no much larger clone differs at one position. The data derive from a study of neurological immune-mediated disorders (dated by TCRdb to between 2018 and 2020). As for the study more broadly: Of the 35 or so multiple sclerosis patients, 31 had relapsing-remitting MS and 3 had secondary progressive MS. Peripheral blood TCR-beta repertoires from patients with HTLV-I-associated myelopathy (HAM/TSP), patients with multiple sclerosis, and healthy controls were compared in the study using UMI-based sequencing. The roughly 99 TCR-beta libraries covered PBMC samples along with longitudinal samples, technical triplicates, and paired sorted CD4+ and CD8+ T-cell subsets. The cohort included approximately 68 subjects: approximately 14 with HAM/TSP, about 34 with multiple sclerosis, and around 20 healthy controls.

Sequences SGHRS (CDR1) and YFSETQ (CDR2) are obtained from the germline V gene. At the junction V is shortened by 3 bases and J by 4 bases, with 11 bases in between. Measured from the cysteine to the phenylalanine, the CDR3 is 14 residues long. Only the CDR3 DNA stays, 42 bases, in frame from base 1. cDNA was synthesized by template-switch 5'RACE using a primer carrying a 10-nucleotide random unique molecular identifier by which each TCR transcript was tagged. Each sequencing run produced over 190 million TCR-beta sequences covering 15-18 subjects. Total RNA was extracted with the RNeasy kit. The KAPA Real-time Library Amplification kit was used to amplify TCR-beta VDJ regions with primers targeting the TCR constant region and the 5'RACE anchor. Sample indexes and Illumina adaptors were added in a first PCR, after which library yield was increased in a second PCR. After purification with Ampure beads, the TCR product of roughly 650 bp was size-selected on a 2% E-gel SizeSelection system. Library quality was checked on a Bioanalyzer, concentration was measured with Qubit, and libraries were quantified with the Kapa Library Quantification kit before pooling. Paired-end 2 x 150 bp sequencing of the libraries was performed on an Illumina HiSeq 2500. To increase sequence diversity, 25-30% phiX was spiked into each library pool. As for how the authors treated the data: The quality-filtered reads were processed with the UMI-based MiGEC pipeline, whose error correction step removed more than 75% of the raw TCR sequences. VDJ genes were aligned to IMGT germline references, and each clonotype was defined by a unique CDR3 amino acid sequence together with V-J genes. Clonal expansion, Shannon diversity, and CDR3 relatedness (CalcPairwiseDistances, ClusterSamples) were evaluated with VDJtools, and phylogenetic trees were built with CLCbio workbench. Clones with at least 8 unique UMIs were defined as expanded, with this threshold being based on coefficient-of-variation modelling across technical triplicates. TCRdb redid the processing of the public reads, applying fastp at Q25 and MiXCR, and retained in-frame beta chains. Each entry merges the rows of one CDR3 protein and shows their most common DNA and genes. The V and J calls, along with clone size, are taken from TCRdb and not from the paper's own processing. Within this sample are roughly 74,000 distinct CDR3 sequences, with around 5% of them counted one time only. Approximately 7% of the sample lies in the top ten.

For unsorted PBMC libraries, 2 million PBMCs were used after storage in RNAlater at -80 degrees C until RNA extraction. The multiple sclerosis patients were enrolled in a US clinical protocol that evaluated disease progression with magnetic resonance imaging. Peripheral blood underwent Ficoll-Hypaque density gradient centrifugation to isolate PBMCs, which were then cryopreserved in liquid nitrogen. On the study overall, not on this receptor specifically: Across subjects, expanded clones never shared an identical CDR3 amino acid sequence, which suggests that the TCR-beta repertoires in every group were private. The highest TCR clonal expansion was observed in HAM/TSP patients, whereas the lowest was observed in MS patients, even when compared with healthy controls. No clinical or MRI features were associated with the MS cluster, and the authors said that larger cohorts are needed. In a phylogenetic analysis, the repertoires of 18 out of 34 MS patients fell into a single cluster of related CDR3 sequences, pointing to a possible signature at the repertoire level.

The specimen was PBMCs. This clonotype originated in a man aged 18 to 29 with multiple sclerosis. The sequence joins TRBV5-1 to TRBJ1-3, and possibly TRBD1, on 5 matching bases. The CDR3 protein sequence reads: CASSYGAEGNTIYF. The DNA is as follows: TGCGCCAGCAGCTACGGGGCGGAGGGAAACACCATATATTTT.